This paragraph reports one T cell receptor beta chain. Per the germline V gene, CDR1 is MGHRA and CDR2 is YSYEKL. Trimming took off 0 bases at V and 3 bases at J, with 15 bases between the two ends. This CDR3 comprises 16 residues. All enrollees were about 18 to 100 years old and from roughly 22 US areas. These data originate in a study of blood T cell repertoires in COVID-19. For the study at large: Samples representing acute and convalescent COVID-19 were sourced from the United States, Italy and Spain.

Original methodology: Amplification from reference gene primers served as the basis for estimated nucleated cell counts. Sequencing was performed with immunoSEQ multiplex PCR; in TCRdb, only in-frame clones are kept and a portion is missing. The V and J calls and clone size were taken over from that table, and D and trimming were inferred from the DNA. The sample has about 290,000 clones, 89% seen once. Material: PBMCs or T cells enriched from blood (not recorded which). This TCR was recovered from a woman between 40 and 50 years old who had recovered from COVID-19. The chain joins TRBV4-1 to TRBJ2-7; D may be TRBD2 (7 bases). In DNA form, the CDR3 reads TGCGCCAGCAGCCAAGAGACGGGGGGCCCCATCTACGAGCAGTACTTC. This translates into CASSQETGGPIYEQYF.